This TCR beta chain comes out of a study of T cells after yellow fever vaccination. TCR cDNA, made by 5'RACE template switching, carried an added universal primer site and UMIs. TCRdb analysed the 5' RACE reads with MiXCR anew, one entry per CDR3 protein. The profile shows approximately 250,000 distinct CDR3 sequences, roughly 4.8% of them singletons. Of note for this clonotype: Antigen specificity is unknown.

Broader study findings: Re-detected after boosting: most primary clones, about 95% of CD4 and over 80% of CD8. Abundant bulk-population clonotypes could contaminate the FACS-sorted repertoires.

In germline, CDR1 is MNHNS, CDR2 SASEGT. This CDR3 has 15 residues. V was trimmed by 5 bases and J by 0 bases, leaving 13 bases between them. Sequenced here: CD4+ T cells sorted from PBMCs, sampled on the day of the yellow fever booster vaccination. The chain employs TRBV6-1 and TRBJ2-5, with D unresolved. The TCR originated in a man younger than 35 who received the YFV17D yellow fever vaccine. The CDR3: CASSPSSSYQETQYF. CDR3 sequence (DNA): TGTGCCAGCAGTCCCTCGAGTTCGTACCAAGAGACCCAGTACTTC.